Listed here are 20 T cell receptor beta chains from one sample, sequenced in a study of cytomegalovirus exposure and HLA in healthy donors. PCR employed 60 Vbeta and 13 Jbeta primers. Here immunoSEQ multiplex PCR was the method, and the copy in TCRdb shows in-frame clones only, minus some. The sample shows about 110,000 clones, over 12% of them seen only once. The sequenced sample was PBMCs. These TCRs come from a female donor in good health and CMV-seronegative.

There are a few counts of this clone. CDR3 sequence reads: CASSVATSGYTGELFF. CDR3 DNA: TGTGCCAGCAGCGTAGCTACGTCAGGGTACACCGGGGAGCTGTTTTTT. The chain combines TRBV9 with TRBJ2-2, with D perhaps TRBD1 (5 bases). CDR1 and CDR2 (germline): SGDLS, YYNGEE. There are 16 residues in the CDR3. V lost 0 bases, J lost 3 bases, and 12 bases lay in between.

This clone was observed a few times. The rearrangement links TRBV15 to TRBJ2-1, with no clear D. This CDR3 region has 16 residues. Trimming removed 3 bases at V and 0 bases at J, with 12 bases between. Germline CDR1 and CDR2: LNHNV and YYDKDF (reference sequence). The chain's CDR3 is CATSSVRLSSYNEQFF. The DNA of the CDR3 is TGTGCCACCAGCAGTGTCAGATTAAGCTCCTACAATGAGCAGTTCTTC.

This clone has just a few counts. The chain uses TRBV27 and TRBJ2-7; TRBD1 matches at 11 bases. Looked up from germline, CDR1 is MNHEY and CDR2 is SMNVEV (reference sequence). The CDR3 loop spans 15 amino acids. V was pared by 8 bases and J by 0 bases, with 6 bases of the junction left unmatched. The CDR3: CASSAGTGGSYEQYF. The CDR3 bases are TGTGCCAGCTCTGCGGGGACAGGGGGCTCCTACGAGCAGTACTTC.

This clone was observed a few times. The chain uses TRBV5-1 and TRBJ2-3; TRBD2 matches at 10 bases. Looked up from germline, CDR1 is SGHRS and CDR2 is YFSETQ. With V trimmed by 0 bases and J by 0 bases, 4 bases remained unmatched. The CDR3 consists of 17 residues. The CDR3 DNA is TGCGCCAGCAGCTTGGCCTTAGCGGGGGGAAGCACAGATACGCAGTATTTT. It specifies CASSLALAGGSTDTQYF.

The CDR3 region is CASSTSQRTSGKGEQFF. For the CDR3, the DNA is TGTGCCAGCAGCACGAGCCAAAGGACTAGCGGGAAGGGTGAGCAGTTCTTC. The chain recombines TRBV9 with TRBJ2-1, with 12 nucleotides matching TRBD2. Trimming at V came to 4 bases and at J to 9 bases, leaving 14 bases not matched to a gene. Germline CDR1 SGDLS, CDR2 YYNGEE. This CDR3 is built from 17 residues.

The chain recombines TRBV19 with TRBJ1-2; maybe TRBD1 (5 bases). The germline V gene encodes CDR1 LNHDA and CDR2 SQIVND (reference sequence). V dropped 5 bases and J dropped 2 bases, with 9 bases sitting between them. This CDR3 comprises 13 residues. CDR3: CASSATVNYGYTF. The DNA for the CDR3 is TGTGCCAGTAGTGCGACAGTCAACTATGGCTACACCTTC.

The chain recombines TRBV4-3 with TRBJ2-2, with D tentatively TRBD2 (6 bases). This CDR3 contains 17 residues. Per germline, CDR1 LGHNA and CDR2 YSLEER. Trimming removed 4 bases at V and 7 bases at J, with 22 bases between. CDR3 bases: TGCGCCAGCAGCCGGGAGTGGGGACTCCCGTCCGTCGGGGAGCTGTTTTTT. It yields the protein CASSREWGLPSVGELFF.

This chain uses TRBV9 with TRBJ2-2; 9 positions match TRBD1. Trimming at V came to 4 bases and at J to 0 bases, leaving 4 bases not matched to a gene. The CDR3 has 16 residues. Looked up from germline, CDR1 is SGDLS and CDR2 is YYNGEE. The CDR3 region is CASSSRTGANTGELFF. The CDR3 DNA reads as TGTGCCAGCAGCTCCAGGACAGGGGCGAACACCGGGGAGCTGTTTTTT. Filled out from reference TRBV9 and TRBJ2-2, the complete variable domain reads DSGVTQTPKHLITATGQRVTLRCSPRSGDLSVYWYQQSLDQGLQFLIQYYNGEERAKGNILERFSAQQFPDLHSELNLSSLELGDSALYFCASSSRTGANTGELFFGEGSRLTVL.

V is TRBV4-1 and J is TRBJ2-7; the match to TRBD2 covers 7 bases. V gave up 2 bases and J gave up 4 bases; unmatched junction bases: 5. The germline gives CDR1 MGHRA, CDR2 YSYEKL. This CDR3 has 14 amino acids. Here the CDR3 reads CASSQLGLGYEQYF. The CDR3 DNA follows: TGCGCCAGCAGCCAACTCGGACTAGGGTACGAGCAGTACTTC.

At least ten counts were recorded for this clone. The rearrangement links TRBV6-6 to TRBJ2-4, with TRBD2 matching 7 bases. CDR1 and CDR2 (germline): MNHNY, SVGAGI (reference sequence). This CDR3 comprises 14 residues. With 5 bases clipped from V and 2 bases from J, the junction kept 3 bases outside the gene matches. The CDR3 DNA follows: TGTGCCAGCAGTCTGGGGGGGTCCAAAAACATTCAGTACTTC. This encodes CASSLGGSKNIQYF.

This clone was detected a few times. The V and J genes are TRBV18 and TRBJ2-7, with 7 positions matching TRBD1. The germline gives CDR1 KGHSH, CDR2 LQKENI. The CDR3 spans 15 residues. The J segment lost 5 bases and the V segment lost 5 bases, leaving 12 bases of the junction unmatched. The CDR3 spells CASSNPVQGFNEQYF. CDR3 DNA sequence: TGTGCCAGCTCAAACCCAGTACAGGGGTTCAACGAGCAGTACTTC.

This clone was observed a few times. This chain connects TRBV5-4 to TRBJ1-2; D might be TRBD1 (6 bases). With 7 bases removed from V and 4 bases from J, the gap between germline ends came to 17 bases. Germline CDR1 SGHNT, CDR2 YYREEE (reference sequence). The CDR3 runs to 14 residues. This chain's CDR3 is CASGFRQDTYGYTF. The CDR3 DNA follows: TGTGCCAGCGGATTCCGACAGGATACCTATGGCTACACCTTC. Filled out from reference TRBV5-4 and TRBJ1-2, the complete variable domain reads ETGVTQSPTHLIKTRGQQVTLRCSSQSGHNTVSWYQQALGQGPQFIFQYYREEENGRGNFPPRFSGLQFPNYSSELNVNALELDDSALYLCASGFRQDTYGYTFGSGTRLTVV.

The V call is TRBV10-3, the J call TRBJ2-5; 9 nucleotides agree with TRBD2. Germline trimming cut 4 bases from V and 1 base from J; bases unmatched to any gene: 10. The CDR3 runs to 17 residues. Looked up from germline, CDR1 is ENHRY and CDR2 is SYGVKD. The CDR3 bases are TGTGCCATCAGTGGATCTAGGGCGGGGGGGACCCAAGAGACCCAGTACTTC. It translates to CAISGSRAGGTQETQYF.

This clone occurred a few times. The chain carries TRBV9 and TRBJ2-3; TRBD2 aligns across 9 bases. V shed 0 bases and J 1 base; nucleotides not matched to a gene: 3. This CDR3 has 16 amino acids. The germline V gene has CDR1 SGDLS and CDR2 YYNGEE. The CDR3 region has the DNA TGTGCCAGCAGCGTAGGAGGCGGGAGGGGCACAGATACGCAGTATTTT. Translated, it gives CASSVGGGRGTDTQYF.

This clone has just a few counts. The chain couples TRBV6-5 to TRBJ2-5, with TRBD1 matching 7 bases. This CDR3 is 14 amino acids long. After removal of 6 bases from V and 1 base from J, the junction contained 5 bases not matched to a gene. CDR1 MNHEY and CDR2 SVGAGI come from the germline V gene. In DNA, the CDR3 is TGTGCCAGCAGGCCGTGGGACAGCCAAGAGACCCAGTACTTC. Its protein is CASRPWDSQETQYF.

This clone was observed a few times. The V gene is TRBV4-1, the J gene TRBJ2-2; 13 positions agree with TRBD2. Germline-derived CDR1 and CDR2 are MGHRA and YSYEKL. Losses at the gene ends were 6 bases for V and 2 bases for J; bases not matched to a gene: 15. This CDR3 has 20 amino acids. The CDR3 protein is CASRDSAGTSGTPNTGELFF. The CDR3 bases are TGCGCCAGCAGGGACTCAGCCGGGACTAGCGGGACCCCCAACACCGGGGAGCTGTTTTTT.

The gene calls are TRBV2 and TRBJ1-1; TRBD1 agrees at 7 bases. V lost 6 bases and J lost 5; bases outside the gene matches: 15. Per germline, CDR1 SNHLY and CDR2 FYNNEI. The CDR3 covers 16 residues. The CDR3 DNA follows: TGTGCCAGCAGAGTATTCCCGGGACAGAAAGGAACTGAAGCTTTCTTT. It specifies CASRVFPGQKGTEAFF.

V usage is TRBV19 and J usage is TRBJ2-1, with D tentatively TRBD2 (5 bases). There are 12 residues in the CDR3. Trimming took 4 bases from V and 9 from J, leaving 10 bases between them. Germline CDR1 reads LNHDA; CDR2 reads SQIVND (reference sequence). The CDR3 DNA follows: TGTGCCAGTAGTACACCCGGGGTTGAGCAGTTCTTC. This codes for CASSTPGVEQFF.

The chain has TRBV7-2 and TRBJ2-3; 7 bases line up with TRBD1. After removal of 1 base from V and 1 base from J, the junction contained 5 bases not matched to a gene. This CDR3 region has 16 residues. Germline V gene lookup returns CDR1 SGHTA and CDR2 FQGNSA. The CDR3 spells CASSLGWGTGTDTQYF. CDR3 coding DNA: TGTGCCAGCAGCTTAGGATGGGGGACAGGCACAGATACGCAGTATTTT.

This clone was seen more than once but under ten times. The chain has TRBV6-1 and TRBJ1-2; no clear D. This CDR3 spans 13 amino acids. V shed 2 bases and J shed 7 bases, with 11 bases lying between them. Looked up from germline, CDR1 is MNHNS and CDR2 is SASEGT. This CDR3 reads CASSELSSSGYTF. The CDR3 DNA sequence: TGTGCCAGCAGTGAACTTAGCTCAAGTGGCTACACCTTC.